The present T cell receptor beta chain was sequenced within a study of T cell responses to AZD1222 COVID-19 vaccine. Study-level findings and limits: Spike was spanned by vaccine-associated CD4 TCRs, with dominance at 160-218 and 743-854. Donor demographics were predominantly white British with a female majority; clonal diversity may be underestimated.

The data were produced by immunoSEQ multiplex PCR, yet TCRdb's version contains in-frame clones alone and is incomplete. The profile covers some 100,000 clones, with about 90% appearing a single time and about 15% taken by the ten largest. This clone has only a few counts. Its antigen is as yet unknown. Sample: peripheral blood, taken on day 0 of AZD1222 vaccination. The receptor comes from an adult in good health.

CDR3 nucleotides: TGTGCCAGCAGTGACGACCCGACAGGGAGAAGAGCTTTCTTT. Amino acid sequence: CASSDDPTGRRAFF. The chain couples TRBV2 to TRBJ1-1; 7 nucleotides align to TRBD1. This CDR3 has 14 amino acids. Losses at the gene ends were 3 bases for V and 10 bases for J; bases not matched to a gene: 11. CDR1 is SNHLY, CDR2 FYNNEI, per germline. The full variable domain, rest sourced from reference TRBV2 and TRBJ1-1, is EPEVTQTPSHQVTQMGQEVILRCVPISNHLYFYWYRQILGQKVEFLVSFYNNEISEKSEIFDDQFSVERPDGSNFTLKIRSTKLEDSAMYFCASSDDPTGRRAFFGQGTRLTVV.